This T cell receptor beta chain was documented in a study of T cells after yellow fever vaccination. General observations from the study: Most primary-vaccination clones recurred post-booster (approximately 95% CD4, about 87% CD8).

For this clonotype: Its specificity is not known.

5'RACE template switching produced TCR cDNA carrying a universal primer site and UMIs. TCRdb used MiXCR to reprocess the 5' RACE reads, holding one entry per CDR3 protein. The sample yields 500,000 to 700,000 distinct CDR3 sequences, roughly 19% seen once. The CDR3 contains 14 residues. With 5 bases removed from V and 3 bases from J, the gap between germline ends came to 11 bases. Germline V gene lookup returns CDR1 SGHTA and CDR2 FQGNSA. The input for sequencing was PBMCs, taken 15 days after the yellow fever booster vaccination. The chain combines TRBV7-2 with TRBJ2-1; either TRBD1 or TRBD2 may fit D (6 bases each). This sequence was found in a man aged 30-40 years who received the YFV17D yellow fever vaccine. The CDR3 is CASSRGPHYNEQFF. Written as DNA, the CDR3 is TGTGCCAGCAGCCGGGGGCCCCACTACAATGAGCAGTTCTTC.